A selection of T cell receptor beta chains follows, all from one sample in a study of blood T cell repertoires in COVID-19. Repertoires were generated with immunoSEQ multiplex PCR, while TCRdb's copy carries only in-frame clones and drops some. The sample contains almost 250,000 clones, roughly 89% of which appear only once. The sequenced material came from PBMCs or T cells enriched from blood (not recorded which). Receptors originate from a woman in her 30s who had recovered from COVID-19. The CDR3 runs from the conserved cysteine through the conserved F or W. A D gene is named only where the DNA matches it firmly. Size is omitted from some rows. Given values are once, few, many or a class for expanded clones.

v_call: TRBV4-3; d_call: NA; j_call: TRBJ1-4; clone_size: NA; cdr3_aa: CASSQTRDNNEKLFF; cdr3_nt: TGCGCCAGCAGCCAGACCCGGGACAATAATGAAAAACTGTTTTTT
v_call: TRBV28; d_call: TRBD2; j_call: TRBJ2-7; clone_size: NA; cdr3_aa: CASSETSGRSGEQQYF; cdr3_nt: TGTGCCAGCAGTGAGACTAGCGGGAGAAGTGGAGAGCAGCAGTACTTC
v_call: TRBV30; d_call: TRBD1; j_call: TRBJ1-6; clone_size: many; cdr3_aa: CAWSIPGGSPLHF; cdr3_nt: TGTGCCTGGAGTATCCCAGGGGGCTCACCCCTCCACTTT
v_call: TRBV28; d_call: TRBD1; j_call: TRBJ1-2; clone_size: NA; cdr3_aa: CASSLRGQGNGYTF; cdr3_nt: TGTGCCAGCAGTTTAAGGGGACAGGGTAACGGCTACACCTTC
v_call: TRBV28; d_call: NA; j_call: TRBJ2-3; clone_size: NA; cdr3_aa: CASTSRGRILTDTQYF; cdr3_nt: TGTGCCAGCACCTCCCGGGGGAGGATTTTGACAGATACGCAGTATTTT
v_call: TRBV7-9; d_call: NA; j_call: TRBJ2-3; clone_size: NA; cdr3_aa: CASIPRSTDTQYF; cdr3_nt: TGTGCCAGCATTCCGAGGAGCACAGATACGCAGTATTTT
v_call: TRBV7-2; d_call: NA; j_call: TRBJ2-2; clone_size: once; cdr3_aa: CASTLPGHTGELFF; cdr3_nt: TGTGCCAGCACCCTCCCGGGTCACACCGGGGAGCTGTTTTTT
v_call: TRBV2; d_call: TRBD1; j_call: TRBJ1-1; clone_size: NA; cdr3_aa: CASSAGTGTNTEAFF; cdr3_nt: TGTGCCAGCAGTGCCGGGACAGGTACGAACACTGAAGCTTTCTTT
v_call: TRBV27; d_call: TRBD2; j_call: TRBJ2-7; clone_size: NA; cdr3_aa: CASSLIAGDYEQYF; cdr3_nt: TGTGCCAGCAGTTTGATAGCGGGAGACTACGAGCAGTACTTC
v_call: TRBV7-2; d_call: TRBD1; j_call: TRBJ1-5; clone_size: NA; cdr3_aa: CASSPGTGLNQPQHF; cdr3_nt: TGTGCCAGCAGCCCCGGGACAGGGCTTAATCAGCCCCAGCATTTT
v_call: TRBV6-1; d_call: TRBD1; j_call: TRBJ2-7; clone_size: NA; cdr3_aa: CASSEVGQIYEQYF; cdr3_nt: TGTGCCAGCAGTGAAGTGGGACAGATCTACGAGCAGTACTTC
v_call: TRBV3-1/TRBV3-2; d_call: NA; j_call: TRBJ2-1; clone_size: NA; cdr3_aa: CASSQLRGSQDNEQFF; cdr3_nt: TGTGCCAGCAGCCAATTGAGGGGGAGCCAGGACAATGAGCAGTTCTTC
v_call: TRBV27; d_call: NA; j_call: TRBJ1-2; clone_size: NA; cdr3_aa: CASSLSTPLTGTIYGYTF; cdr3_nt: TGTGCCAGCAGTTTATCGACCCCTCTAACAGGAACCATCTATGGCTACACCTTC
v_call: TRBV3-1/TRBV3-2; d_call: TRBD2; j_call: TRBJ2-3; clone_size: NA; cdr3_aa: CASNLAGGMSHTQYF; cdr3_nt: TGTGCCAGCAACCTAGCGGGAGGTATGTCGCATACGCAGTATTTT
v_call: TRBV7-9; d_call: TRBD1; j_call: TRBJ1-1; clone_size: NA; cdr3_aa: CASGPWTGKNTEAFF; cdr3_nt: TGTGCCAGCGGCCCCTGGACAGGGAAGAACACTGAAGCTTTCTTT
v_call: TRBV5-1; d_call: NA; j_call: TRBJ1-5; clone_size: NA; cdr3_aa: CASSLIGGGQPQHF; cdr3_nt: TGCGCCAGCAGTTTAATCGGGGGAGGCCAGCCCCAGCATTTT
v_call: TRBV7-6; d_call: NA; j_call: TRBJ1-1; clone_size: NA; cdr3_aa: CASSLARDDTEAFF; cdr3_nt: TGTGCCAGCAGCTTAGCCAGGGATGACACTGAAGCTTTCTTT
v_call: TRBV28; d_call: NA; j_call: TRBJ1-4; clone_size: NA; cdr3_aa: CASGSYRAPATNEKLFF; cdr3_nt: TGTGCCAGCGGATCTTACAGGGCACCTGCAACTAATGAAAAACTGTTTTTT
v_call: TRBV19; d_call: NA; j_call: TRBJ2-3; clone_size: NA; cdr3_aa: CASRTVGSDTQYF; cdr3_nt: TGTGCCAGTAGGACAGTAGGGTCAGATACGCAGTATTTT
v_call: TRBV28; d_call: NA; j_call: TRBJ1-5; clone_size: once; cdr3_aa: CASRLSGNQPQHF; cdr3_nt: TGTGCCAGCAGGCTTTCAGGTAATCAGCCCCAGCATTTT
v_call: TRBV7-6; d_call: NA; j_call: TRBJ1-5; clone_size: NA; cdr3_aa: CASSPGSRSNQPQHF; cdr3_nt: TGTGCCAGCAGCCCGGGTAGCCGTAGCAATCAGCCCCAGCATTTT
v_call: TRBV4-3; d_call: TRBD2; j_call: TRBJ2-1; clone_size: NA; cdr3_aa: CASSLLGASGSVNEQFF; cdr3_nt: TGCGCCAGCAGCCTTCTAGGGGCTAGCGGGTCCGTCAATGAGCAGTTCTTC
v_call: TRBV28; d_call: NA; j_call: TRBJ1-1; clone_size: NA; cdr3_aa: CASSSGTLRRTEAFF; cdr3_nt: TGTGCCAGCAGTTCCGGGACATTGCGAAGGACTGAAGCTTTCTTT
v_call: TRBV7-2; d_call: TRBD2; j_call: TRBJ2-3; clone_size: NA; cdr3_aa: CASSLYGTSGSTDTQYF; cdr3_nt: TGTGCCAGCAGCCTCTACGGGACTAGCGGGTCCACAGATACGCAGTATTTT
v_call: TRBV9; d_call: TRBD1; j_call: TRBJ1-1; clone_size: NA; cdr3_aa: CASSGQGFDTEAFF; cdr3_nt: TGTGCCAGCAGCGGACAGGGTTTCGACACTGAAGCTTTCTTT
v_call: TRBV27; d_call: TRBD2; j_call: TRBJ2-1; clone_size: NA; cdr3_aa: CASSSGLAGGPGNEQFF; cdr3_nt: TGTGCCAGCAGTTCAGGACTAGCGGGAGGGCCGGGGAATGAGCAGTTCTTC
v_call: TRBV6-5; d_call: TRBD2; j_call: TRBJ2-1; clone_size: NA; cdr3_aa: CASSQGLVAVDEQFF; cdr3_nt: TGTGCCAGCAGCCAGGGACTAGTCGCCGTCGATGAGCAGTTCTTC
v_call: TRBV23-1; d_call: NA; j_call: TRBJ1-1; clone_size: NA; cdr3_aa: CASSRTGQGTEAFF; cdr3_nt: TGCGCCAGCAGTCGCACAGGGCAGGGGACTGAAGCTTTCTTT
v_call: TRBV7-9; d_call: NA; j_call: TRBJ1-3; clone_size: NA; cdr3_aa: CASSPPRDTIYF; cdr3_nt: TGTGCCAGCAGCCCCCCGAGGGACACCATATATTTT
v_call: TRBV20-1; d_call: NA; j_call: TRBJ2-7; clone_size: NA; cdr3_aa: CSASNPGLTLYEQYF; cdr3_nt: TGCAGTGCTAGTAATCCGGGACTTACTTTGTACGAGCAGTACTTC
v_call: TRBV18; d_call: TRBD1; j_call: TRBJ1-1; clone_size: NA; cdr3_aa: CASSPSDRAAEAFF; cdr3_nt: TGTGCCAGCTCACCCTCCGACAGGGCCGCCGAAGCTTTCTTT
v_call: TRBV10-3; d_call: NA; j_call: TRBJ1-2; clone_size: NA; cdr3_aa: CAISNGQSYGYTF; cdr3_nt: TGTGCCATCAGCAATGGACAGAGCTATGGCTACACCTTC
v_call: TRBV5-5; d_call: NA; j_call: TRBJ1-1; clone_size: once; cdr3_aa: CASSLGGLNTEAFF; cdr3_nt: TGTGCCAGCAGCTTGGGAGGGTTGAACACTGAAGCTTTCTTT
v_call: TRBV11-3; d_call: TRBD1; j_call: TRBJ2-7; clone_size: NA; cdr3_aa: CASSQTGGARYEQYF; cdr3_nt: TGTGCCAGCAGCCAGACAGGGGGCGCGCGCTACGAGCAGTACTTC
v_call: TRBV4-3; d_call: TRBD1; j_call: TRBJ1-5; clone_size: few; cdr3_aa: CASSQDLDRAFSNQPQHF; cdr3_nt: TGCGCCAGCAGCCAAGACCTCGACAGGGCTTTCAGCAATCAGCCCCAGCATTTT
v_call: TRBV7-8; d_call: NA; j_call: TRBJ1-3; clone_size: NA; cdr3_aa: CATSLGGMSGNTIYF; cdr3_nt: TGTGCCACCTCCCTCGGGGGGATGTCTGGAAACACCATATATTTT
v_call: TRBV29-1; d_call: TRBD1; j_call: TRBJ1-2; clone_size: NA; cdr3_aa: CSVGTGGVRYGYTF; cdr3_nt: TGCAGCGTCGGGACAGGGGGCGTAAGATATGGCTACACCTTC
v_call: TRBV7-6; d_call: NA; j_call: TRBJ2-1; clone_size: NA; cdr3_aa: CASSGTVRGGAYNEQFF; cdr3_nt: TGTGCCAGCAGCGGTACGGTTCGGGGCGGGGCCTACAATGAGCAGTTCTTC
v_call: TRBV10-3; d_call: TRBD1; j_call: TRBJ1-5; clone_size: NA; cdr3_aa: CAISAGQDSNQPQHF; cdr3_nt: TGTGCCATCAGTGCAGGACAGGATAGCAATCAGCCCCAGCATTTT
v_call: TRBV11-2; d_call: TRBD2; j_call: TRBJ2-1; clone_size: NA; cdr3_aa: CASSLAGGPGEQFF; cdr3_nt: TGTGCCAGCAGCTTAGCGGGAGGGCCCGGTGAGCAGTTCTTC
v_call: TRBV7-2; d_call: TRBD1; j_call: TRBJ1-2; clone_size: NA; cdr3_aa: CASSLVGTDGYTF; cdr3_nt: TGTGCCAGCAGCTTAGTAGGGACAGATGGCTACACCTTC
v_call: TRBV10-3; d_call: NA; j_call: TRBJ1-1; clone_size: NA; cdr3_aa: CAISEMTGRNTEAFF; cdr3_nt: TGTGCCATCAGTGAGATGACAGGCAGGAACACTGAAGCTTTCTTT
v_call: TRBV19; d_call: NA; j_call: TRBJ1-2; clone_size: NA; cdr3_aa: CAGPQGLGRATYGYTF; cdr3_nt: TGTGCCGGACCCCAGGGATTAGGGAGGGCTACCTATGGCTACACCTTC
v_call: TRBV29-1; d_call: TRBD1; j_call: TRBJ2-2; clone_size: NA; cdr3_aa: CSVRTGTGNTGELFF; cdr3_nt: TGCAGCGTTAGAACCGGGACAGGGAACACCGGGGAGCTGTTTTTT
v_call: TRBV7-2; d_call: NA; j_call: TRBJ2-1; clone_size: NA; cdr3_aa: CASSLDRLVHEQFF; cdr3_nt: TGTGCCAGCAGCTTGGATCGACTAGTCCATGAGCAGTTCTTC
v_call: TRBV7-2; d_call: NA; j_call: TRBJ1-1; clone_size: NA; cdr3_aa: CASSWRRDTEAFF; cdr3_nt: TGTGCCAGCAGCTGGCGCAGGGACACTGAAGCTTTCTTT
v_call: TRBV3-1/TRBV3-2; d_call: NA; j_call: TRBJ1-2; clone_size: NA; cdr3_aa: CASSQGGSGTHGYTF; cdr3_nt: TGTGCCAGCAGCCAAGGAGGTTCTGGGACACATGGCTACACCTTC
v_call: TRBV9; d_call: NA; j_call: TRBJ1-5; clone_size: NA; cdr3_aa: CAQEGSSNQPQHF; cdr3_nt: TGTGCCCAGGAGGGCAGTAGCAATCAGCCCCAGCATTTT
v_call: TRBV28; d_call: TRBD1; j_call: TRBJ1-2; clone_size: NA; cdr3_aa: CASSEGQSILYGYTF; cdr3_nt: TGTGCCAGCAGCGAGGGACAGAGTATTCTTTATGGCTACACCTTC
v_call: TRBV7-3; d_call: TRBD2; j_call: TRBJ2-5; clone_size: NA; cdr3_aa: CASSRTSQETQYF; cdr3_nt: TGTGCCAGCAGCCGGACTAGCCAAGAGACCCAGTACTTC
v_call: TRBV19; d_call: TRBD1; j_call: TRBJ1-4; clone_size: NA; cdr3_aa: CASSLPGQGVEKLFF; cdr3_nt: TGTGCCAGTAGTTTACCGGGACAGGGAGTTGAAAAACTGTTTTTT
v_call: TRBV5-1; d_call: NA; j_call: TRBJ2-5; clone_size: NA; cdr3_aa: CASSLWGRGGQETQYF; cdr3_nt: TGCGCCAGCAGCTTGTGGGGCAGGGGCGGTCAAGAGACCCAGTACTTC
v_call: TRBV7-3; d_call: TRBD1; j_call: TRBJ2-7; clone_size: NA; cdr3_aa: CASSSGQGGEQYF; cdr3_nt: TGTGCCAGCAGCTCAGGACAGGGGGGCGAGCAGTACTTC
v_call: TRBV6-4; d_call: TRBD2; j_call: TRBJ2-5; clone_size: NA; cdr3_aa: CASSVSSGRTLRTQYF; cdr3_nt: TGTGCCAGCAGTGTTTCCAGCGGGAGGACCTTACGGACCCAGTACTTC
v_call: TRBV27; d_call: NA; j_call: TRBJ2-7; clone_size: NA; cdr3_aa: CASSFNEFPGGQYF; cdr3_nt: TGTGCCAGCAGTTTTAACGAGTTTCCCGGGGGGCAGTACTTC
v_call: TRBV24-1; d_call: TRBD1; j_call: TRBJ1-1; clone_size: NA; cdr3_aa: CATSASRDRDRPQGAFF; cdr3_nt: TGTGCCACCAGTGCCTCCCGAGACAGGGATCGACCTCAGGGAGCTTTCTTT
v_call: TRBV7-3; d_call: TRBD1; j_call: TRBJ2-1; clone_size: NA; cdr3_aa: CASRFGQGNYNEQFF; cdr3_nt: TGTGCCAGCAGGTTTGGACAGGGGAACTACAATGAGCAGTTCTTC
v_call: TRBV3-1/TRBV3-2; d_call: NA; j_call: TRBJ1-1; clone_size: NA; cdr3_aa: CASSPQRENTEAFF; cdr3_nt: TGTGCCAGCAGCCCGCAACGAGAGAACACTGAAGCTTTCTTT
v_call: TRBV19; d_call: NA; j_call: TRBJ1-3; clone_size: once; cdr3_aa: CASGPGRGNSGNTIYF; cdr3_nt: TGTGCCAGCGGGCCGGGACGGGGGAACTCTGGAAACACCATATATTTT
v_call: TRBV7-2; d_call: TRBD1; j_call: TRBJ1-6; clone_size: few; cdr3_aa: CASSFETGPNSPLHF; cdr3_nt: TGTGCCAGCAGCTTCGAGACAGGGCCTAATTCACCCCTCCACTTT